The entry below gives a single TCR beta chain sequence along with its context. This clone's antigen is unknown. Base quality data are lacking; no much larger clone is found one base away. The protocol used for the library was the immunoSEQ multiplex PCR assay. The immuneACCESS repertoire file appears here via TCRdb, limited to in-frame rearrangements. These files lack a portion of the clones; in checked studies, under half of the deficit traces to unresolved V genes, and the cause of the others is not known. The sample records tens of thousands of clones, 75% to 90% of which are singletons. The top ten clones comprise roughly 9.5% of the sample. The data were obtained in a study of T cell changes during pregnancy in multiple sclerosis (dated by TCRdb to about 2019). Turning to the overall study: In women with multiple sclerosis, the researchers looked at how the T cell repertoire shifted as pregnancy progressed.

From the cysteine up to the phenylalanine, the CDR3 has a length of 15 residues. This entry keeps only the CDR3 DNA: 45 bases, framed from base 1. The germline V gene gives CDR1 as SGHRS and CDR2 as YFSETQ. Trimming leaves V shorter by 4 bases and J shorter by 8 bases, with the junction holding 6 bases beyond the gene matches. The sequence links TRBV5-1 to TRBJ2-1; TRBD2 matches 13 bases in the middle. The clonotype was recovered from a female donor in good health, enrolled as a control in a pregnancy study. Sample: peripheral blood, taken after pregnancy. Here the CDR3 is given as CASSGLAGDEDEQFF. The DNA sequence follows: TGCGCCAGCAGCGGACTAGCGGGAGATGAAGATGAGCAGTTCTTC.